A selection of T cell receptor beta chains follows, all from one sample in a study of blood T cell repertoires in COVID-19. Sequencing was performed with immunoSEQ multiplex PCR; in TCRdb, only in-frame clones are kept and a portion is missing. The sample carries 65,000 to 75,000 clones, 80% to 85% recorded once. Sequenced: peripheral blood. The source of these receptors is a man older than 75 with acute or convalescent COVID-19. Both conserved end residues are part of each CDR3. A D gene is named only where the DNA matches it firmly. Rows give clone size only sometimes, using once, few, many, or a class for an expanded clone.

TRBV19	.	.	TRBJ2-2	CASSISRLNTGELFF	TGTGCCAGTAGTATTTCCAGACTGAACACCGGGGAGCTGTTTTTT
TRBV11-2	.	.	TRBJ2-5	CASSQSRNGQTQYF	TGTGCCAGCAGCCAAAGCAGGAATGGGCAGACCCAGTACTTC
TRBV2	.	few	TRBJ2-1	CASSAPTSGYYNEQFF	TGTGCCAGCAGTGCGCCGACAAGCGGGTATTACAATGAGCAGTTCTTC
TRBV3-1/TRBV3-2	TRBD1	few	TRBJ2-3	CASSAAPTGWRDTQYF	TGTGCCAGCAGCGCTGCTCCGACAGGGTGGAGAGATACGCAGTATTTT
TRBV10-3	.	few	TRBJ2-2	CAISGAGELFF	TGTGCCATCAGTGGAGCTGGGGAGCTGTTTTTT
TRBV9	.	.	TRBJ1-2	CASSVAQGSGYTF	TGTGCCAGCAGCGTAGCCCAGGGGAGTGGCTACACCTTC
TRBV15	.	.	TRBJ2-3	CATSRDKRGMRGTSTDTQYF	TGTGCCACCAGCAGAGATAAAAGGGGTATGCGGGGAACTAGCACAGATACGCAGTATTTT
TRBV7-9	TRBD1	.	TRBJ1-4	CASSLLGDRGGNEKLFF	TGTGCCAGCAGCTTATTAGGAGACAGAGGGGGCAATGAAAAACTGTTTTTT
TRBV21-1	.	.	TRBJ1-2	CASSKGGTAHGYTF	TGTGCCAGCAGCAAAGGGGGGACAGCCCATGGCTACACCTTC
TRBV28	TRBD1	.	TRBJ1-3	CASSLAGTGYTGNTIYF	TGTGCCAGCAGTTTAGCCGGGACAGGGTATACTGGAAACACCATATATTTT
TRBV20-1	.	.	TRBJ1-1	CSARRNTEAFF	TGCAGTGCTAGGAGGAACACTGAAGCTTTCTTT
TRBV5-1	.	.	TRBJ2-1	CASSLDGGNEQFF	TGCGCCAGCAGCTTGGACGGGGGCAATGAGCAGTTCTTC
TRBV3-1/TRBV3-2	.	.	TRBJ2-6	CASSQDGVVRGTGANVLTF	TGTGCCAGCAGCCAAGACGGCGTCGTAAGGGGAACCGGGGCCAACGTCCTGACTTTC
TRBV14	.	few	TRBJ2-3	CASSLTPRSFLDTQYF	TGTGCCAGCAGCCTTACCCCACGAAGCTTCTTAGATACGCAGTATTTT
TRBV7-3	.	.	TRBJ1-2	CASSLTEGYGYTF	TGTGCCAGCAGCTTAACGGAGGGTTATGGCTACACCTTC
TRBV5-6	TRBD1	.	TRBJ1-1	CASSLVDREVTEAFF	TGTGCCAGCAGCCTTGTTGACAGGGAGGTCACTGAAGCTTTCTTT
TRBV28	TRBD1	.	TRBJ1-4	CARGTVNEKLFF	TGTGCCCGGGGGACAGTTAATGAAAAACTGTTTTTT
TRBV5-8	.	.	TRBJ2-3	CASSSSVTDTQYF	TGTGCCAGCAGCTCCTCGGTCACAGATACGCAGTATTTT
TRBV3-1/TRBV3-2	TRBD2	.	TRBJ2-5	CASRQLTSGRGVETQYF	TGTGCCAGCAGACAATTGACTAGCGGGAGGGGGGTCGAGACCCAGTACTTC
TRBV6-5	.	.	TRBJ2-1	CASSYSGRGEQFF	TGTGCCAGCAGTTACTCGGGCCGTGGTGAGCAGTTCTTC
TRBV11-1	.	.	TRBJ1-2	CASSKDRNYGYTF	TGTGCCAGCAGCAAGGACAGAAACTATGGCTACACCTTC
TRBV7-9	TRBD2	.	TRBJ2-7	CASSPLSGTSGSYEQYF	TGTGCCAGCAGCCCCCTTTCCGGGACTAGCGGGAGTTACGAGCAGTACTTC
TRBV18	TRBD2	.	TRBJ2-7	CASSLAGGPYEQYF	TGTGCCAGCTCCTTGGCGGGAGGGCCCTACGAGCAGTACTTC
TRBV2	.	.	TRBJ1-2	CASSVEGDSGYTF	TGTGCCAGCAGTGTTGAGGGGGATAGTGGCTACACCTTC
TRBV21-1	.	.	TRBJ2-5	CASSGLAAETQYF	TGTGCCAGCAGCGGACTAGCCGCAGAGACCCAGTACTTC
TRBV6-1	TRBD2	few	TRBJ2-1	CASSEEGAGLTLRNEQFF	TGTGCCAGCAGTGAAGAAGGGGCGGGACTAACGTTGCGCAATGAGCAGTTCTTC
TRBV7-9	.	.	TRBJ1-3	CASSAQAARDTIYF	TGTGCCAGCAGCGCACAGGCTGCTCGGGACACCATATATTTT
TRBV6-1	TRBD2	.	TRBJ2-3	CASSVGLAGGRASTDTQYF	TGTGCCAGCAGTGTTGGGCTAGCGGGGGGCCGTGCTAGCACAGATACGCAGTATTTT
TRBV5-1	TRBD2	.	TRBJ2-5	CASSLAYRTSGGAETQYF	TGCGCCAGCAGCTTGGCCTATAGGACTAGCGGGGGGGCGGAGACCCAGTACTTC
TRBV5-1	TRBD2	.	TRBJ2-1	CASSLRLAGVNNEQFF	TGCGCCAGCAGCTTGAGACTAGCGGGGGTGAACAATGAGCAGTTCTTC
TRBV29-1	TRBD2	.	TRBJ2-7	CSVVYSGSSHEQYF	TGCAGCGTGGTATATAGCGGGAGTTCCCACGAGCAGTACTTC
TRBV6-4	.	.	TRBJ2-3	CATPSRDIGTDTQYF	TGTGCCACCCCTAGCCGGGACATCGGCACAGATACGCAGTATTTT
TRBV19	.	once	TRBJ1-1	CASSIDRGNTEAFF	TGTGCCAGTAGTATAGACAGGGGGAACACTGAAGCTTTCTTT
TRBV5-1	TRBD1	.	TRBJ2-7	CAVQGAGRKSSYEQYF	TGCGCCGTGCAGGGGGCGGGACGAAAGAGCTCCTACGAGCAGTACTTC
TRBV10-3	TRBD1	.	TRBJ1-1	CAISESGTEDTEAFF	TGTGCCATCAGTGAGTCCGGGACAGAAGACACTGAAGCTTTCTTT
TRBV6-1	TRBD1	few	TRBJ1-4	CASSESWDRNEKLFF	TGTGCCAGCAGTGAGTCATGGGACAGAAATGAAAAACTGTTTTTT
TRBV7-6	.	.	TRBJ2-5	CASSHWGLQGFQETQYF	TGTGCCAGCAGCCACTGGGGCCTCCAGGGGTTCCAAGAGACCCAGTACTTC